This TCR beta chain was documented in a study of T cell responses to AZD1222 COVID-19 vaccine. This clone has just one count. Its antigen is as yet unknown. Measured with immunoSEQ multiplex PCR; TCRdb has only the in-frame clones, and not every one. The sample yields some 170,000 clones, around 90% seen once. General study results and limits: Repertoire sampling occurred only after the peak T cell response.

The source was peripheral blood, collected on day 0 of AZD1222 vaccination. The sequence derives from an adult in good health.

The CDR3 is CATSRDIPYSNQPQHF. The DNA of the CDR3 is TGTGCCACCAGCAGAGATATACCATATAGCAATCAGCCCCAGCATTTT. The V and J genes are TRBV15 and TRBJ1-5, with unresolved D. This CDR3 is built from 16 residues. Trimming removed 0 bases at V and 0 bases at J, with 9 bases between. The germline gives CDR1 LNHNV, CDR2 YYDKDF (reference sequence).